A single sample is the source of the 6 T cell receptor beta chains below, sequenced in a study of T cell responses to AZD1222 COVID-19 vaccine. The repertoire was sequenced with immunoSEQ multiplex PCR; TCRdb's copy has only in-frame clones and lacks some. The sample records 150,000 or so clones, 93% being singletons. Specimen: peripheral blood, collected on day 0 of AZD1222 vaccination. These receptor sequences come from an adult in good health.

The chain has TRBV3-1 (or the pseudogene TRBV3-2) and TRBJ1-1, with 7 bases that match TRBD1. Germline CDR1 LGHDT, CDR2 YNNKEL (reference sequence). This CDR3 spans 13 amino acids. V gave up 3 bases and J gave up 10 bases; unmatched junction bases: 8. The CDR3 reads CASSQFNNRGAFF. Written as DNA, the CDR3 is TGTGCCAGCAGCCAGTTTAACAACAGGGGAGCTTTCTTT.

The gene calls are TRBV9 and TRBJ2-1, with TRBD1 identical over 10 bases. This CDR3 region has 15 residues. V trimming: 3 bases; J trimming: 6 bases; junction bases outside the gene matches: 6. Germline V gives CDR1 SGDLS, CDR2 YYNGEE. The DNA for the CDR3 is TGTGCCAGCAGCGACCGACAGGGGGCGTTCAATGAGCAGTTCTTC. Amino acid sequence: CASSDRQGAFNEQFF.

The rearrangement links TRBV28 to TRBJ1-6; 7 bases are a match to TRBD1. The CDR3 runs 14 residues. The ends lost 8 bases at V and 10 bases at J; junction bases unmatched: 11. CDR1 is MDHEN, CDR2 SYDVKM, per germline. CDR3 residues: CASVSAGGRSPLHF. The CDR3 DNA reads TGTGCCAGCGTCTCGGCAGGGGGAAGATCACCCCTCCACTTT.

The V gene is TRBV6-5, the J gene TRBJ2-1, with D possibly matching TRBD2 (6 bases). Germline CDR1 is MNHEY and CDR2 is SVGAGI. V was cut by 6 bases and J by 8 bases, with 11 bases left in between. The CDR3 covers 12 residues. The CDR3 loop reads CASRGGLDEQFF. CDR3 nucleotides: TGTGCCAGCAGGGGAGGTCTGGATGAGCAGTTCTTC.

The chain uses TRBV21-1 and TRBJ2-3; the table's D call TRBD2 went unverified against the DNA. TRBV21-1 is assigned pseudogene status. The CDR3 covers 14 residues. The CDR3 reads CASSKASSPDTQYF. The CDR3 DNA sequence: TGTGCCAGCAGCAAAGCGAGTAGTCCAGATACGCAGTATTTT.

Of note for this clone: The sample holds other DNA sequences that translate to the same CDR3. The chain has TRBV4-1 and TRBJ1-6; D not certain. Trimming left V 1 base short and J 0 bases short, with 10 bases between. This CDR3 is built from 17 residues. The germline gives CDR1 MGHRA, CDR2 YSYEKL. The CDR3 sequence is CASSQVPRSSYNSPLHF. CDR3 coding DNA: TGCGCCAGCAGCCAAGTCCCTCGGAGCTCCTATAATTCACCCCTCCACTTT.